This passage covers 3 T cell receptor beta chains from one sample sequenced in a study of T cell clones after liver transplantation. Data came from immunoSEQ multiplex PCR; TCRdb stores just in-frame clones and leaves some out. The data hold about 51,000 clones, with around 85% observed a single time. The source was CD8+ T cells from blood, collected 12 months after liver transplant. The origin of the receptors is a human patient who received a liver transplant. The T cells may come from the graft donor.

The genes are TRBV6-1 and TRBJ2-5; D is undetermined. The germline CDR1 and CDR2 sequences are MNHNS and SASEGT. The V gene lost 2 bases and the J gene lost 3 bases, with 4 bases spanning the gap. There are 12 residues in the CDR3. The CDR3 sequence is CASSEREETQYF. As DNA, the CDR3 is TGTGCCAGCAGTGAACGTGAAGAGACCCAGTACTTC.

In DNA form, the CDR3 reads TGTGCCAGCAGCTTATCCCCTAACGGCTACGAGCAGTACTTC. It codes for CASSLSPNGYEQYF. V gene TRBV7-3 combines with J gene TRBJ2-7; D is undetermined. Trimming took 2 bases from V and 3 from J, leaving 11 bases between them. CDR1 is SGHTA and CDR2 is FQGTGA in the germline V gene. CDR3 length: 14 residues. The full variable domain, completed using reference TRBV7-3 and TRBJ2-7, is GAGVSQTPSNKVTEKGKYVELRCDPISGHTALYWYRQSLGQGPEFLIYFQGTGAADDSGLPNDRFFAVRPEGSVSTLKIQRTERGDSAVYLCASSLSPNGYEQYFGPGTRLTVT.

The rearrangement uses TRBV11-2 and TRBJ2-7, with a tentative D call TRBD1 (6 bases). CDR1 is SGHAT, CDR2 FQNNGV, per germline. Trimming pared 1 base from V and 4 bases from J, leaving 11 bases between. The CDR3 extends over 14 amino acids. The CDR3 sequence: CASSLVGGGYEQYF. For the CDR3, the DNA is TGTGCCAGCAGCTTAGTTGGGGGCGGATACGAGCAGTACTTC.